This TCR beta chain emerged from a study of early T cells in non-severe SARS-CoV-2 infection. Study conclusions and caveats: Clonotype matching in VDJdb favored anti-spike CD8 responses and did not capture private and CD4 specificities.

cDNA molecules, individually, were tagged with unique molecular identifiers. A single record per CDR3 protein comes from TCRdb applying MiXCR to the 5' RACE reads. The data hold about 70,000 distinct CDR3 sequences, with approximately 10% observed a single time. Trimming stripped 6 bases from V and 7 bases from J, with 27 bases between. This CDR3 is built from 17 residues. CDR1 is MNHEY and CDR2 is SMNVEV in the germline V gene (reference sequence). The sample holds many counts of this clonotype. The target antigen is unknown. The source is an adult who was a healthcare worker with PCR-confirmed SARS-CoV-2 infection or an uninfected control (not recorded which). The specimen was whole blood. The J gene is TRBJ2-5, the V gene TRBV27; perhaps TRBD1 as D (6 bases). CDR3 loop: CASRRLQGAAPLMTQYF. CDR3 in DNA: TGTGCCAGCAGGAGATTACAGGGTGCGGCCCCGTTGATGACCCAGTACTTC.